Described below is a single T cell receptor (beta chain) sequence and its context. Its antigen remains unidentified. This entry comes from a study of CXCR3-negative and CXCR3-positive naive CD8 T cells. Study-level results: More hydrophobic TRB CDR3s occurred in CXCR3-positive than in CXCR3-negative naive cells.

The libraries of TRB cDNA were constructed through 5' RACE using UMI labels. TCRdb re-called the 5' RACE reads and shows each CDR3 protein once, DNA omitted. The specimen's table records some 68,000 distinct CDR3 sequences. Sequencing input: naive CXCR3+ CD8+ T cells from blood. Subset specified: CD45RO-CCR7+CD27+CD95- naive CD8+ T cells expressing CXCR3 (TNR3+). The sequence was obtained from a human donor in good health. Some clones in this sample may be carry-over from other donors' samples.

CDR3: CASSAGAGIVEQYF. The chain links TRBV25-1 to TRBJ2-7. The CDR3 spans 14 residues. Germline assignment: CDR1 MGHDK and CDR2 SYGVNS.